This paragraph covers one TCR beta chain sequence. Its specificity is not known. The same CDR3 arises from other DNA sequences in this sample as well. Only in-frame clones appear in the TCRdb table, and some are missing; sequencing was by immunoSEQ multiplex PCR. The table has tens of thousands of clones, roughly 87% seen once; the top ten hold 7.5% to 8.5%. The CDR3 is made up of 15 amino acids. The V and J ends lost 2 bases and 5 bases respectively, with 14 bases between them. Germline V gene data show CDR1 as SGDLS and CDR2 as YYNGEE. This sample stems from a study of graft-versus-host responses after intestinal transplantation. About the research overall: Each of the recipients got a multivisceral, liver-intestinal, or isolated intestinal transplant. Findings and limits, study-wide: Peak circulating GvH clone levels tracked with early post-transplant HvG declines. The recipient marrow held GvH clones, and some of them showed up first in ileum or blood.

The rearrangement joins TRBV9 to TRBJ2-1, with D tentatively TRBD2 (7 bases). This specimen consisted of unstimulated CD8+ T cells sorted from spleen or lymph node cells, obtained before transplant. The source of this sequence is a human donor who was the organ donor for an intestinal transplant. This CDR3 reads CASSVEGGANNEQFF. The CDR3 coding sequence is TGTGCCAGCAGCGTGGAAGGGGGGGCGAACAATGAGCAGTTCTTC.